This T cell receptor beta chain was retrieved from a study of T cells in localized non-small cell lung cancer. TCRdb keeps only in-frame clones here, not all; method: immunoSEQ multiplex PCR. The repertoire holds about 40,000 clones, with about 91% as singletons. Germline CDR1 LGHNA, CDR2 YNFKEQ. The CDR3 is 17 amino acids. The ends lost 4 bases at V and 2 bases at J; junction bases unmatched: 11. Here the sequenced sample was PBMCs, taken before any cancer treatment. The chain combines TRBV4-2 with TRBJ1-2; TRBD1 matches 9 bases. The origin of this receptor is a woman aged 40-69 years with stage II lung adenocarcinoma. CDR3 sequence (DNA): TGTGCCAGCAGCCCTCACACGGGGACAGGGACCAACTATGGCTACACCTTC. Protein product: CASSPHTGTGTNYGYTF.